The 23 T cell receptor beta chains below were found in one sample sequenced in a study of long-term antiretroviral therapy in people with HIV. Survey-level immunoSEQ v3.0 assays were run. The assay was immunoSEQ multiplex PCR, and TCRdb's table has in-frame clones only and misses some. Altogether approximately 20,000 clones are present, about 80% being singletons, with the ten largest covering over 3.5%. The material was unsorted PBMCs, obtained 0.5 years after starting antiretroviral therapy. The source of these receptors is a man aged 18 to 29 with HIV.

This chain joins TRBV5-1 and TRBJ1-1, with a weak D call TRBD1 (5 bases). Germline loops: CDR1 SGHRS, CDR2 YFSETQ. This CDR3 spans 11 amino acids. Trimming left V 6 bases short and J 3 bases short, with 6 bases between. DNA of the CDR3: TGCGCCAGCATACAGGACACTGAAGCTTTCTTT. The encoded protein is CASIQDTEAFF.

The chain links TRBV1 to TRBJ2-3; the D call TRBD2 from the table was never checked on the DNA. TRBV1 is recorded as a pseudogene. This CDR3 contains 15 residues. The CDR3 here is CTSSQAGLRWDTQYF. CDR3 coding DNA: TGCACCAGCAGCCAGGCCGGACTCCGTTGGGATACGCAGTATTTT.

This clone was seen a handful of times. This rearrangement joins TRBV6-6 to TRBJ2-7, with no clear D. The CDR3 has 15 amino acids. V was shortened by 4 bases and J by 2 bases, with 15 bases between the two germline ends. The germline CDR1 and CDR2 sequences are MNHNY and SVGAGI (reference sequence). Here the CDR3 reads CASSFDTGRAYEQYF. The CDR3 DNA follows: TGTGCCAGCAGTTTCGACACTGGTAGGGCCTACGAGCAGTACTTC.

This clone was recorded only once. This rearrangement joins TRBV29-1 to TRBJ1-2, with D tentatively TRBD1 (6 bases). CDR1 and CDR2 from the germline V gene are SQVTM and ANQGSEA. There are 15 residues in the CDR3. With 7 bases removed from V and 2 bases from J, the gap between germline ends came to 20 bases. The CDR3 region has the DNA TGCAGCGCTGACGACGAACAGGGATCAAACTATGGCTACACCTTC. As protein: CSADDEQGSNYGYTF.

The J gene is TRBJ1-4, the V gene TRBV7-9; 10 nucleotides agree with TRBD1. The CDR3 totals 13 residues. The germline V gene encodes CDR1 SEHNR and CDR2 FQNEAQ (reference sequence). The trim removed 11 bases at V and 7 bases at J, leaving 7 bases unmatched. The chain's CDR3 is CAGGTGVFEKLFF. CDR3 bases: TGTGCCGGGGGGACAGGGGTATTTGAAAAACTGTTTTTT.

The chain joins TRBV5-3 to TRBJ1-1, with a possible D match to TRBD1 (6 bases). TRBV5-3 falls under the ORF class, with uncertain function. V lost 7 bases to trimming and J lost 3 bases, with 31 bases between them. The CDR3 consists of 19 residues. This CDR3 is CARFCGSGANGRKDTEAFF. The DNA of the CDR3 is TGTGCCAGATTTTGCGGGTCAGGGGCGAATGGGAGAAAGGACACTGAAGCTTTCTTT.

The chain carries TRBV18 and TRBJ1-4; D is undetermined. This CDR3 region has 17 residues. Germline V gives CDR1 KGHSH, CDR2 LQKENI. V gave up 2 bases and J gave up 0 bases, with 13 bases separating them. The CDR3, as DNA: TGTGCCAGCTCACCATTCAGCTCCCATGCAACTAATGAAAAACTGTTTTTT. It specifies CASSPFSSHATNEKLFF.

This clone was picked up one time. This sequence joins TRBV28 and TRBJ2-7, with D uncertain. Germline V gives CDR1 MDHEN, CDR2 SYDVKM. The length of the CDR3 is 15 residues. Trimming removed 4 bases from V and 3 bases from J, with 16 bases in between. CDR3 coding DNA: TGTGCCAGCAGTTCCGGAGACGACGCTTACTACGAGCAGTACTTC. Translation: CASSSGDDAYYEQYF.

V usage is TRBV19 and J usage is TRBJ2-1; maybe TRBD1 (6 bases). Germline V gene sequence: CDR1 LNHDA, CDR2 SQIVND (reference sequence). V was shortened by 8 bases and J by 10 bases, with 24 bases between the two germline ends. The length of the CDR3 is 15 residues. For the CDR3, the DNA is TGTGCCAGTGTCCTGGGGGCTAGCTCGGTCAAGGAGCAGTTCTTC. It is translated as CASVLGASSVKEQFF.

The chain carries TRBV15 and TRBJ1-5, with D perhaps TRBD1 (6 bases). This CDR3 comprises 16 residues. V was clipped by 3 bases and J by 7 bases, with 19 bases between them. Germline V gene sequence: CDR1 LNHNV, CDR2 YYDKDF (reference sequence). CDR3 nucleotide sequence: TGTGCCACCAGCAGCCGGTTGGTACAGGGACCCCAGCCCCAGCATTTT. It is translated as CATSSRLVQGPQPQHF.

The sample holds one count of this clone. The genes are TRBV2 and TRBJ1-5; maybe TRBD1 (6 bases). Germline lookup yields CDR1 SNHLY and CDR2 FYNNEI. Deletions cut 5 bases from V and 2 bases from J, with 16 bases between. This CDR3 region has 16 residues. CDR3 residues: CASSQDDSGGNQPQHF. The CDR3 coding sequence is TGTGCCAGCAGTCAAGACGACTCAGGGGGCAATCAGCCCCAGCATTTT.

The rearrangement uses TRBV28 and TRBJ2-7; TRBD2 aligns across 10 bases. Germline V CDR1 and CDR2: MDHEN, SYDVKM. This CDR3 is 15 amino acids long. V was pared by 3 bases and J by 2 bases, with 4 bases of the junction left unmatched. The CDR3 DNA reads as TGTGCCAGCAGTTTTCTAGCGGGAGTAACCTACGAGCAGTACTTC. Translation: CASSFLAGVTYEQYF.

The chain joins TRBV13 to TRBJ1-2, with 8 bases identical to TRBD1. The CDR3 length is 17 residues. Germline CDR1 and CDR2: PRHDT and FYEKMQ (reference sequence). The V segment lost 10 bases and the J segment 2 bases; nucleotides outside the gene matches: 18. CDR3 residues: CATKEGGTGRLNYGYTF. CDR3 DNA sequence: TGTGCCACTAAGGAGGGAGGGACAGGACGACTCAACTATGGCTACACCTTC.

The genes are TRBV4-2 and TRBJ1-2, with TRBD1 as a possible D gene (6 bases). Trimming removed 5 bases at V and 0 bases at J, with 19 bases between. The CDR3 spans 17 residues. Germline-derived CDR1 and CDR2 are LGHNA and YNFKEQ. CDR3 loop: CASSLARGGIPNYGYTF. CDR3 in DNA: TGTGCCAGCAGCTTGGCCAGGGGAGGGATACCTAACTATGGCTACACCTTC.

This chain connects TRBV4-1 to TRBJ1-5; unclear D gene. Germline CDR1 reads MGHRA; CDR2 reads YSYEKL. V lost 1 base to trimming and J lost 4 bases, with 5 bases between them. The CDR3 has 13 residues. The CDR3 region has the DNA TGCGCCAGCAGCCAAGGGGAGAATCAGCCCCAGCATTTT. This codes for CASSQGENQPQHF.

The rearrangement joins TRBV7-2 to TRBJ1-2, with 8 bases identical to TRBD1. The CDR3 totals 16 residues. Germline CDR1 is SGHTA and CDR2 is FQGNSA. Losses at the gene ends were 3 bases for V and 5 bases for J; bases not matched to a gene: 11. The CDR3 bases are TGTGCCAGCAGCTTGGAAATCCGGACAGGGACGTATGGCTACACCTTC. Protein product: CASSLEIRTGTYGYTF.

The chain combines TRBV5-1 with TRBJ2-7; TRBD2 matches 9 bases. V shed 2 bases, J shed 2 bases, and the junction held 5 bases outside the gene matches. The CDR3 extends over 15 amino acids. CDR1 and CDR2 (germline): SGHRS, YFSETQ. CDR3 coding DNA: TGCGCCAGCAGCTTTGGTAGCGGGGGCCCCTACGAGCAGTACTTC. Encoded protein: CASSFGSGGPYEQYF.

The CDR3 DNA reads as TGTGCCAGCAGCCAGGGACAGGGGGGGGAAAAACTGTTTTTT. Encoded protein: CASSQGQGGEKLFF. The rearrangement uses TRBV7-2 and TRBJ1-4; 11 bases line up with TRBD1. CDR1 is SGHTA and CDR2 is FQGNSA in the germline V gene. The V and J ends lost 5 bases and 8 bases, in that order; junction bases with no gene match: 4. The length of the CDR3 is 14 residues.

In DNA form, the CDR3 reads TGTGCCAGCAGAGATTTATCCCAAACTCTTGCAACTAATGAAAAACTGTTTTTT. This sequence encodes CASRDLSQTLATNEKLFF. V usage is TRBV21-1 and J usage is TRBJ1-4. TRBV21-1 counts as a pseudogene. CDR3 length equals 18 residues.

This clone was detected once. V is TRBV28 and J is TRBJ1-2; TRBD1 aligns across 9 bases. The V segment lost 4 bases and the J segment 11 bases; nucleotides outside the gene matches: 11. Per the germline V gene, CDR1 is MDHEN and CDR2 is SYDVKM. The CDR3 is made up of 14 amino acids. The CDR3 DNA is TGTGCCAGCAGTTCCACCGGGACAGGGAGCGTTTACACCTTC. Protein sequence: CASSSTGTGSVYTF.

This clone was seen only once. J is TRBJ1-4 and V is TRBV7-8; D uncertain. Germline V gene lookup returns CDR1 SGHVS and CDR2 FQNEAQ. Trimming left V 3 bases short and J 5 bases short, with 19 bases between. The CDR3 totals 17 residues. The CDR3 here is CASSLVWDRGRNEKLFF. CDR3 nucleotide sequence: TGTGCCAGCAGCTTGGTATGGGATAGAGGGAGGAATGAAAAACTGTTTTTT.

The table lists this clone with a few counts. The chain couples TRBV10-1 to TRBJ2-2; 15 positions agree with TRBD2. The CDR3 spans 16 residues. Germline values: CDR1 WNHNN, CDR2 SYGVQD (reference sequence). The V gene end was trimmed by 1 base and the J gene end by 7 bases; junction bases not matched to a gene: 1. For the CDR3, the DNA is TGCGCCAGCAGTGAGTTGGGACTAGCGGGAGGCGGGGAGCTGTTTTTT. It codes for CASSELGLAGGGELFF.

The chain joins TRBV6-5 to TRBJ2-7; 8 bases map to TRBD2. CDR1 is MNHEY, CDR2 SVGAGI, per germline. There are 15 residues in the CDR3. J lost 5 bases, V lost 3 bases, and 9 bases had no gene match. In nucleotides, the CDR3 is TGTGCCAGCAGTTATGGGGCGGGACTAGGCGACGAGCAGTACTTC. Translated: CASSYGAGLGDEQYF.